This TCR beta chain was identified during a study of T cell repertoires in cytomegalovirus infection. Trimming took off 1 base at V and 6 bases at J, with 13 bases between the two ends. This CDR3 has 14 residues. CDR1 is SGHTA, CDR2 FQGNSA, per germline. MiXCR was run by TCRdb on the reads, yielding one entry per CDR3 protein. The top ten clones hold 48% of a sample with approximately 600,000 distinct CDR3 sequences, over 35% of them seen once. In the case of this clonotype: Its antigen is unidentified.

This rearrangement joins TRBV7-2 to TRBJ2-7; TRBD1 is a possible D gene (5 bases). The sequence was collected from a human donor in good health (CMV status not recorded). Some clones in this sample may be carry-over from other donors' samples. Sequences were derived from cultured PBMCs, sampled from culture after CMV antigen stimulation. The CDR3 nucleotides are TGTGCCAGCAGCTTAGACCCTACCCAGGGCGAGCAGTACTTC. It translates to CASSLDPTQGEQYF.